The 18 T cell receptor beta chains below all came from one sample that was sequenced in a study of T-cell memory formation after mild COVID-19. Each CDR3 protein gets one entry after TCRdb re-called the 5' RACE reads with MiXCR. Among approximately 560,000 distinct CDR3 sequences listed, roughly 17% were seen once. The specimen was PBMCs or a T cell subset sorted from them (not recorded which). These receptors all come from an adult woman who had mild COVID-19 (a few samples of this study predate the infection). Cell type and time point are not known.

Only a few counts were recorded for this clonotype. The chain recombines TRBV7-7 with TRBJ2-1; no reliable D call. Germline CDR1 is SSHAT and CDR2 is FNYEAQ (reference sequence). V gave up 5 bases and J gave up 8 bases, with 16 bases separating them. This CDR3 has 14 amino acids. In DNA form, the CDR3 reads TGTGCCAGCAGCCCCCGGCTAGGTGGGGATGAGCAGTTCTTC. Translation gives CASSPRLGGDEQFF.

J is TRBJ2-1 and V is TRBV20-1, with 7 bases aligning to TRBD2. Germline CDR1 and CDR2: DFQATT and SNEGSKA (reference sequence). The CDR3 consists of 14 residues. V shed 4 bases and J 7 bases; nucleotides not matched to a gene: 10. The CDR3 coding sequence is TGCAGTGCTAACTCAGCGGGAATAGGGAATGAGCAGTTCTTC. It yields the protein CSANSAGIGNEQFF.

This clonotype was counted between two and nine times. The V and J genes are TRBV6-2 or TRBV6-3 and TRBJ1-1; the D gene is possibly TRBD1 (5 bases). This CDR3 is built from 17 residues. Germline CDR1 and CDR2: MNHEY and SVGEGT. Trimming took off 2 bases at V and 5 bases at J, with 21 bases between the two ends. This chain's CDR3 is CASSYGTGVTGRTEAFF. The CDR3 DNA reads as TGTGCCAGCAGTTACGGGACGGGAGTAACTGGGCGGACTGAAGCTTTCTTT.

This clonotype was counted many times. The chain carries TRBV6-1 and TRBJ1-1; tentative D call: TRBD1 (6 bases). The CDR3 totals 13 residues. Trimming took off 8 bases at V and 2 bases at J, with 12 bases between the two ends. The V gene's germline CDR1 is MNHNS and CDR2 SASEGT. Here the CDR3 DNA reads TGTGCCAGCCTACAGGGAGGAAACACTGAAGCTTTCTTT. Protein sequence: CASLQGGNTEAFF.

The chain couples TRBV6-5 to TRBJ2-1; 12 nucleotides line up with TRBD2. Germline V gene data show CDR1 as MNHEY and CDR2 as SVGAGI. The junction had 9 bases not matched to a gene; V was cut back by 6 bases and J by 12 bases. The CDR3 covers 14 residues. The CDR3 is CASRETSGGGGQFF. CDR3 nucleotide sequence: TGTGCCAGCAGGGAGACTAGCGGGGGTGGGGGGCAGTTCTTC.

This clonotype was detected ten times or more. This CDR3 reads CASSPLDRGNQPQHF. The CDR3 DNA sequence: TGTGCCAGCAGCCCCCTGGACAGGGGAAATCAGCCCCAGCATTTT. The chain combines TRBV7-9 with TRBJ1-5, with 9 nucleotides matching TRBD1. Germline loops: CDR1 SEHNR, CDR2 FQNEAQ (reference sequence). This CDR3 has 15 amino acids. Germline trimming cut 5 bases from V and 4 bases from J; bases unmatched to any gene: 6.

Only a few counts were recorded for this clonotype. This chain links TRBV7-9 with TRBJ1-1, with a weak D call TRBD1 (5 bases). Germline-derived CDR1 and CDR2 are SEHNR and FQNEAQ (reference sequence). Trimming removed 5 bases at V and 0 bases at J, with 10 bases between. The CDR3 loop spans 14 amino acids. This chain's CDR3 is CASSTLTVNTEAFF. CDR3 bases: TGTGCCAGCAGCACCCTGACAGTGAACACTGAAGCTTTCTTT.

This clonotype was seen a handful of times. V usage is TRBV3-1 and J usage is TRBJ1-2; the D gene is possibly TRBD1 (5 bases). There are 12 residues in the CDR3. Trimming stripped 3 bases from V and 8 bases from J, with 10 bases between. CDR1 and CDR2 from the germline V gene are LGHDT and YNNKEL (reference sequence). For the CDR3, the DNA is TGTGCCAGCAGCCAGCAGGGTCGCGGCTACACCTTC. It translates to CASSQQGRGYTF.

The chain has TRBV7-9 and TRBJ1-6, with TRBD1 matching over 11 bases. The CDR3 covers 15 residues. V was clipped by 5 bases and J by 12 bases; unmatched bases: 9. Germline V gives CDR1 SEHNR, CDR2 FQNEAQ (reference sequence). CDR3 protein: CASSPWTGGVEPLHF. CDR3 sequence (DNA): TGTGCCAGCAGCCCATGGACAGGGGGCGTGGAACCCCTCCACTTT.

This CDR3 reads CASSDLVENYGYTF. CDR3 DNA sequence: TGTGCCAGCAGTGACCTCGTGGAGAACTATGGCTACACCTTC. J is TRBJ1-2 and V is TRBV25-1; D remains ambiguous. The CDR3 is made up of 14 amino acids. Looked up from germline, CDR1 is MGHDK and CDR2 is SYGVNS. Deletions cut 3 bases from V and 2 bases from J, with 10 bases between.

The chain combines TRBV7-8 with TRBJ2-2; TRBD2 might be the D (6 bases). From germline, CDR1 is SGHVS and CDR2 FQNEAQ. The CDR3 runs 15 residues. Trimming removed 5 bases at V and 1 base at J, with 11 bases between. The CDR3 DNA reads TGTGCCAGCAGCCACGCGGGGTTGAACACCGGGGAGCTGTTTTTT. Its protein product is CASSHAGLNTGELFF.

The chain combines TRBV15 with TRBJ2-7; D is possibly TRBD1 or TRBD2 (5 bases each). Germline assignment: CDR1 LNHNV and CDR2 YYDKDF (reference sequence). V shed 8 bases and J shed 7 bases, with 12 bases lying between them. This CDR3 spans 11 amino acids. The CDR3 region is CATASRDEQYF. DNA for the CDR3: TGTGCCACCGCTAGCAGGGATGAGCAGTACTTC.

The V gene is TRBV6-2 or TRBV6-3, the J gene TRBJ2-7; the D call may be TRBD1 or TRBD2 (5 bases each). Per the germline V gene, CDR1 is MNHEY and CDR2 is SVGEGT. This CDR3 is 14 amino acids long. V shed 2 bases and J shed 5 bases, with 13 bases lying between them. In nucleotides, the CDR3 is TGTGCCAGCAGTTACACTGGGACCTTAGACGAGCAGTACTTC. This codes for CASSYTGTLDEQYF.

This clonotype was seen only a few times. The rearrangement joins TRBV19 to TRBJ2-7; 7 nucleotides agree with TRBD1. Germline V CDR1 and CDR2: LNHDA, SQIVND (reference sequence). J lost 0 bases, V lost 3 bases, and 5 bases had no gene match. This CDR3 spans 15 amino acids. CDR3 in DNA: TGTGCCAGTAGTATCTCGGACAGGATCTCCTACGAGCAGTACTTC. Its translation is CASSISDRISYEQYF.

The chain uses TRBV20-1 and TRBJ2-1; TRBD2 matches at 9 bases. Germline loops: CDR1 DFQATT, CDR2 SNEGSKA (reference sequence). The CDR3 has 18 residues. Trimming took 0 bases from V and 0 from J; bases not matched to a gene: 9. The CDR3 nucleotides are TGCAGTGCTAGAGACCCTGGCCAGACTAGCGGCTCCTACAATGAGCAGTTCTTC. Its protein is CSARDPGQTSGSYNEQFF.

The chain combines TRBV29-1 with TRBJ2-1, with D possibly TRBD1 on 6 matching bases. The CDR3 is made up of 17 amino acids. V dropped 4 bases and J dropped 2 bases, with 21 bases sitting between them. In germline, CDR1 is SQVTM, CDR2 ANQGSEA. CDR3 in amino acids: CSVGMHMTGGTYNEQFF. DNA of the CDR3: TGCAGCGTTGGCATGCACATGACAGGTGGGACCTACAATGAGCAGTTCTTC.

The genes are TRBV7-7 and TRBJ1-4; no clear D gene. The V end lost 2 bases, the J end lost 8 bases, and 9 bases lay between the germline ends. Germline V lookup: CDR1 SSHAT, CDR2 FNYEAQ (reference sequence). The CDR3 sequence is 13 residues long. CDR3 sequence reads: CASSLNLGEKLFF. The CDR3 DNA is TGTGCCAGCAGCTTAAACCTGGGAGAAAAACTGTTTTTT.

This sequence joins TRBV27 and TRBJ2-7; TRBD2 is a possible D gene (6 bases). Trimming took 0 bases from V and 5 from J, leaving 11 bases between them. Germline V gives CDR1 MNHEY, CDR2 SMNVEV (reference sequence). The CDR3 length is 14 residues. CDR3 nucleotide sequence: TGTGCCAGCAGTTTATCGGGGGGAGCGGACGAGCAGTACTTC. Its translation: CASSLSGGADEQYF.